A selection of T cell receptor beta chains follows, all from one sample in a study of blood T cell repertoires in COVID-19. Clones were read by immunoSEQ multiplex PCR, and TCRdb kept only the in-frame ones, dropping some. This table holds about 130,000 clones, about 87% found once. The sequenced sample consisted of peripheral blood. The receptors originated from a man aged 45-60 years with acute or convalescent COVID-19. CDR3s include the opening cysteine and the closing phenylalanine or tryptophan. Fields, in order: D gene, J gene, clone size, V gene, CDR3 DNA, CDR3 protein. The D gene is left open where the match is weak. Clone size is not always given. Where it is, it says once, few, many or a class for expanded clones.

>NA|TRBJ1-2|NA|TRBV7-9
TGTGCCAGCAGCTCCCGGACAGCCGCCGAAATTAACTATGGCTACACCTTC
CASSSRTAAEINYGYTF
>TRBD1|TRBJ1-1|NA|TRBV4-1
TGCGCCAGCAGCCAAGCGGGACAGGGGCACACTGAAGCTTTCTTT
CASSQAGQGHTEAFF
>NA|TRBJ1-5|NA|TRBV10-3
TGTGCCATCAGTGAGTCAGGGGTTGTTCCCCGATGGCCCCAGCATTTT
CAISESGVVPRWPQHF
>NA|TRBJ1-1|NA|TRBV12-3/TRBV12-4
TGTGCCAGCCGATACTCCTATCTTGGAGCTTTCTTT
CASRYSYLGAFF
>TRBD1|TRBJ2-1|NA|TRBV28
TGTGCCAACTCCGGGACAGGGGTCGGTGAGCAGTTCTTC
CANSGTGVGEQFF
>TRBD2|TRBJ2-1|NA|TRBV7-9
TGTGCCAGCAGCCAACCTAGCGGGAGGAATGAGCAGTTCTTC
CASSQPSGRNEQFF
>TRBD1|TRBJ1-2|NA|TRBV20-1
TGCAGTGCTAGTCGGACAGGAGCTAACTATGGCTACACCTTC
CSASRTGANYGYTF
>NA|TRBJ1-5|NA|TRBV28
TGTGCCAGCAGTATCACAGGGAATTACAATCAGCCCCAGCATTTT
CASSITGNYNQPQHF
>NA|TRBJ2-1|NA|TRBV9
TGTGCCAGCACCCACACCCCTTTTGATGAGCAGTTCTTC
CASTHTPFDEQFF
>TRBD1|TRBJ2-7|few|TRBV2
TGTGCCAGCAGTGAACTAGGACAGGGGGCGCGGGAGCAGTACTTC
CASSELGQGAREQYF
>TRBD2|TRBJ2-3|NA|TRBV3-1/TRBV3-2
TGTGCCAGCAGCCAGCGGGGGGAGGGAGATACGCAGTATTTT
CASSQRGEGDTQYF
>NA|TRBJ2-5|NA|TRBV21-1
TGTGCCAGCTGTCCTCTGGGGGGAGGTCCCCAAGAGACCCAGTACTTC
CASCPLGGGPQETQYF
>TRBD2|TRBJ2-1|NA|TRBV6-1
TGTGCCAGCAGTGGACCAGTACGGGGGGGCCGGGGCAATGAGCAGTTCTTC
CASSGPVRGGRGNEQFF